A selection of T cell receptor beta chains follows, all from one sample in a study of blood T cells in healthy people across ages. TCRdb fed the 5' RACE reads into MiXCR, producing one record per CDR3 protein. The table has under 2,000,000 distinct CDR3 sequences, about 49% seen once; the top ten hold around 2.1%. Input material: blood. Receptor source: a woman between 35 and 50 years old in good health. CDR3s include the opening cysteine and the closing phenylalanine or tryptophan. The order of the fields is J gene, V gene, CDR3 protein.

j_call: TRBJ2-3; v_call: TRBV6-6; cdr3_aa: CASSTLAGGEDTQYF
j_call: TRBJ2-3; v_call: TRBV9; cdr3_aa: CASSLSRTSGTPDTQYF
j_call: TRBJ2-7; v_call: TRBV6-2/TRBV6-3; cdr3_aa: CASSYTGDKYF
j_call: TRBJ2-4; v_call: TRBV7-2; cdr3_aa: CASSPTPAGGRRNIQYF
j_call: TRBJ2-3; v_call: TRBV7-9; cdr3_aa: CASSFRSGAGDTQYF
j_call: TRBJ1-2; v_call: TRBV27; cdr3_aa: CASSLNLGKYGYTF
j_call: TRBJ2-5; v_call: TRBV20-1; cdr3_aa: CSAVAGALGETQYF
j_call: TRBJ2-4; v_call: TRBV6-5; cdr3_aa: CASSSLVGWQYF
j_call: TRBJ2-5; v_call: TRBV6-2/TRBV6-3; cdr3_aa: CASSSPTGPIGETQYF
j_call: TRBJ2-1; v_call: TRBV10-3; cdr3_aa: CAISGTRDNEQFF
j_call: TRBJ1-1; v_call: TRBV4-2; cdr3_aa: CASSEEGTLRTEAFF
j_call: TRBJ2-3; v_call: TRBV7-2; cdr3_aa: CASSPPGKAGGGDTQYF
j_call: TRBJ2-5; v_call: TRBV13; cdr3_aa: CASSLGNRRYQETQYF
j_call: TRBJ1-2; v_call: TRBV10-3; cdr3_aa: CAISESRPGQGLHGYTF
j_call: TRBJ1-6; v_call: TRBV6-5; cdr3_aa: CASSSGTESLSAPLHF
j_call: TRBJ2-3; v_call: TRBV28; cdr3_aa: CASSLDWPTDTQYF
j_call: TRBJ2-5; v_call: TRBV18; cdr3_aa: CASSPEGTVETQYF
j_call: TRBJ2-7; v_call: TRBV10-3; cdr3_aa: CAIGGSTNYEQYF
j_call: TRBJ2-1; v_call: TRBV15; cdr3_aa: CATSREKQGPYDEQFF
j_call: TRBJ2-3; v_call: TRBV24-1; cdr3_aa: CATSDPRDRVPLPYF
j_call: TRBJ1-2; v_call: TRBV7-2; cdr3_aa: CASSLTKALGRFNYGYTF
j_call: TRBJ2-5; v_call: TRBV21-1; cdr3_aa: CASSKWRNRTQETQYF
j_call: TRBJ1-2; v_call: TRBV4-1; cdr3_aa: CASSQDREYNNYGYTF
j_call: TRBJ2-3; v_call: TRBV7-8; cdr3_aa: CASSYQQGGGTDTQYF
j_call: TRBJ2-3; v_call: TRBV2; cdr3_aa: CASSPPGQYF
j_call: TRBJ2-7; v_call: TRBV6-2/TRBV6-3; cdr3_aa: CASSSQDGNSYEQYF
j_call: TRBJ2-7; v_call: TRBV6-2/TRBV6-3; cdr3_aa: CATHSTVYDSHEQYF
j_call: TRBJ2-7; v_call: TRBV6-1; cdr3_aa: CASSEQRQYSYEQYF
j_call: TRBJ1-2; v_call: TRBV7-9; cdr3_aa: CASSLERGIRYGYTF
j_call: TRBJ2-4; v_call: TRBV6-2/TRBV6-3; cdr3_aa: CASSSDRGFDIQYF
j_call: TRBJ2-1; v_call: TRBV4-3; cdr3_aa: CASSQVGLDEQFF
j_call: TRBJ2-7; v_call: TRBV15; cdr3_aa: CATSYNPEGPYEQYF
j_call: TRBJ2-6; v_call: TRBV6-1; cdr3_aa: CASSRGPGANVLTF
j_call: TRBJ1-2; v_call: TRBV25-1; cdr3_aa: CASSESWRRSDYGYTF
j_call: TRBJ1-2; v_call: TRBV4-1; cdr3_aa: CASSQDGFGGYTF
j_call: TRBJ2-6; v_call: TRBV24-1; cdr3_aa: CATSDSGEGANVLTF
j_call: TRBJ2-5; v_call: TRBV5-5; cdr3_aa: CASSLATWLGNEQYF
j_call: TRBJ1-5; v_call: TRBV7-2; cdr3_aa: CASSTQGSQPQHF
j_call: TRBJ1-5; v_call: TRBV5-5; cdr3_aa: CASSLNTGTNQPQHF
j_call: TRBJ1-6; v_call: TRBV6-6; cdr3_aa: CASLAPRPNYNSPLHF
j_call: TRBJ2-5; v_call: TRBV20-1; cdr3_aa: CSATAGEPQETQYF
j_call: TRBJ1-2; v_call: TRBV27; cdr3_aa: CASSLRRQGPESYGYTF
j_call: TRBJ1-1; v_call: TRBV9; cdr3_aa: CASSENPLGGSSTEAFF
j_call: TRBJ2-7; v_call: TRBV7-2; cdr3_aa: CASSWLGGGSYEQYF
j_call: TRBJ1-6; v_call: TRBV21-1; cdr3_aa: CASSGRSPLHF
j_call: TRBJ2-7; v_call: TRBV15; cdr3_aa: CATSSGEGTSYEQYF